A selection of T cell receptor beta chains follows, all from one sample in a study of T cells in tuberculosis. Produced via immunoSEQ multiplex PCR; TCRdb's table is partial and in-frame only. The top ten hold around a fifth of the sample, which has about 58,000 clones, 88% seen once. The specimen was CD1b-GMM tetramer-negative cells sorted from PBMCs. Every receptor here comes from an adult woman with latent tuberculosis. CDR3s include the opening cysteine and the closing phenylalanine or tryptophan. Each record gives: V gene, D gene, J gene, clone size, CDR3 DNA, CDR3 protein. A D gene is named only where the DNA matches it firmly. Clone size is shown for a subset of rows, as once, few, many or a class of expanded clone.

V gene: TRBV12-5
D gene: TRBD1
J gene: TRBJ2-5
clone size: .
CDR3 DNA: TGTGCTGTCGGGACAGACCTTCAAGAGACCCAGTACTTC
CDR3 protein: CAVGTDLQETQYF

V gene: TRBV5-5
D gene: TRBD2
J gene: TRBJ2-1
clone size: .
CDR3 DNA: TGTGCCAGCAGCTCTTCGGGGGGGCGGTACAATGAGCAGTTCTTC
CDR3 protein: CASSSSGGRYNEQFF

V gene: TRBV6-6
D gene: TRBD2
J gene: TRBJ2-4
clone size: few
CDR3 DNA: TGTGCCAGCAGTTGGGGGGGGGTGCCCAAAAACATTCAGTACTTC
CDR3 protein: CASSWGGVPKNIQYF

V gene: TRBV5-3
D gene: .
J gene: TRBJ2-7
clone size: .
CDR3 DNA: TGTGCCAGAAGCTTGACGACAACCCGACTAGTCCTTAACGCGAGCTCCTACGAGCAGTACTTC
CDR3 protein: CARSLTTTRLVLNASSYEQYF

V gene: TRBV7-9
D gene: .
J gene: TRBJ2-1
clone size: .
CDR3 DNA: TGTGCCAACTTAGCGGTGACATACAATGAGCAGTTCTTC
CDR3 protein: CANLAVTYNEQFF

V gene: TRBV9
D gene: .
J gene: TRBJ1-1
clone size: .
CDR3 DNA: TGTGCCAGCAGTCAGGGAGGGGCTGAAGCTTTCTTT
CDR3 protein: CASSQGGAEAFF

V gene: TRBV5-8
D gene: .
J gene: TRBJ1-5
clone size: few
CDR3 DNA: TGTGCCAGCAGCTTGGGGCTCAGCGAGAGTCAGCCCCAGCATTTT
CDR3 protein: CASSLGLSESQPQHF

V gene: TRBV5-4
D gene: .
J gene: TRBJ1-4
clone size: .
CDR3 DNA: TGTGCCAGCAGCACGGGAGGGCCGTTAGTTGATGAAAAACTGTTTTTT
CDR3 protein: CASSTGGPLVDEKLFF

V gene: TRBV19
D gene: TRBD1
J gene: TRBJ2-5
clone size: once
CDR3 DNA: TGTGCCAGTAGTGGGACAGGGGGCTACGAGACCCAGTACTTC
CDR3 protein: CASSGTGGYETQYF

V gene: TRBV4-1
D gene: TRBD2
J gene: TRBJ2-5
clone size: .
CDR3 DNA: TGCGCCAGCAGGGAAATAGCGGGGGGGCCCGAGACCCAGTACTTC
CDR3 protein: CASREIAGGPETQYF

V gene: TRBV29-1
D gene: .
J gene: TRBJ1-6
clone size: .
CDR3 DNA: TGCAGCGCCGTCGGGGGCTCCTATAATTCACCCCTCCACTTT
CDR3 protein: CSAVGGSYNSPLHF

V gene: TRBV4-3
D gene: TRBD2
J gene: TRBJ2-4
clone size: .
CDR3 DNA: TGCGCCAGCAGCCTAGTACGGGGGGGCCAAAAATCGAACAGCATTCAGTACTTC
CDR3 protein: CASSLVRGGQKSNSIQYF